This TCR beta chain was recorded in a study of blood T cell repertoires in COVID-19. About the research overall: PBMCs, B-cell-depleted T cells, or T cells provided the cDNA or gDNA that made up the material.

The CDR3 totals 15 residues. Germline loops: CDR1 KGHSH, CDR2 LQKENI. V lost 1 base to trimming and J lost 5 bases, with 12 bases between them. In the source study's methods: Estimation of nucleated cell counts relied on the amplification of reference gene primers. TCRdb's table, derived via immunoSEQ multiplex PCR, lists solely in-frame clones and lacks some. That table is the source of V, J and clone size, and D and trimming were worked out from the DNA. The sample carries under 350,000 clones, around 90% recorded once. Cohorts were assigned according to the clinical history that participants reported. All recovered Cohort 3 donors got two negative PCRs, got clearance, or saw symptom resolution.

Material for sequencing was PBMCs or T cells enriched from blood (not recorded which). The receptor was derived from a man between 60 and 75 years old who had recovered from COVID-19. The chain combines TRBV18 with TRBJ1-5; no reliable D call. The CDR3 DNA reads TGTGCCAGCTCACCACAAACACCCGCGGATCAGCCCCAGCATTTT. Protein sequence: CASSPQTPADQPQHF.